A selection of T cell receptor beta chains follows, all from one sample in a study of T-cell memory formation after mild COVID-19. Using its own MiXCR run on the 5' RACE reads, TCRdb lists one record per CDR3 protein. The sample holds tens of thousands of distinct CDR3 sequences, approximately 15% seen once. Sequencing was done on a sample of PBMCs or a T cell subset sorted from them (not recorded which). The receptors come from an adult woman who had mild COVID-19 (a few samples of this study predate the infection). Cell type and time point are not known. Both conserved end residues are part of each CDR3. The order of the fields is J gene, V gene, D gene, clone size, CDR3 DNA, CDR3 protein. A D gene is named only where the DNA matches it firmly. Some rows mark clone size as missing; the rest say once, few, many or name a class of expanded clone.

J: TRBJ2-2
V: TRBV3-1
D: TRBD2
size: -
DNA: TGTGCCAGCAGCCAAGAGGGCGGGGGGCCTCCATTGGAGCTGTTTTTT
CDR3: CASSQEGGGPPLELFF

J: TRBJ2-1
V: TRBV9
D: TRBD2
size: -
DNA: TGTGCCAGCAGCGCTGTTAGCGGGGGACCTTACAATGAGCAGTTCTTC
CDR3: CASSAVSGGPYNEQFF

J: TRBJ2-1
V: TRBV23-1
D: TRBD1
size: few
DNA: TGCGCCAGCAGAGGACAGGGGGCCATCTCCTACAATGAGCAGTTCTTC
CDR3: CASRGQGAISYNEQFF

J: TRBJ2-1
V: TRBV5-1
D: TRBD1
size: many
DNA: TGCGCCAGCAGCTTGGAGGGACAGGGGGTCGATGAGCAGTTCTTC
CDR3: CASSLEGQGVDEQFF

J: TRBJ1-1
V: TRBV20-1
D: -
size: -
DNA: TGCAGTGCTAGAGATTCGTCCGGGGGCGGGTACACTGAAGCTTTCTTT
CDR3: CSARDSSGGGYTEAFF

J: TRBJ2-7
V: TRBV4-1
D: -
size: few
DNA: TGCGCCAGCAGCCAAGACTCAGGAAACTACGAGCAGTACTTC
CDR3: CASSQDSGNYEQYF

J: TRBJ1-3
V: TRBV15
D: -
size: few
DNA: TGTGCCACCAGCAGAGATCGCTACTCTGGAAACACCATATATTTT
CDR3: CATSRDRYSGNTIYF

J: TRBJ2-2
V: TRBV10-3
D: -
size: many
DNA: TGTGCCATCAGTGAGTCGCGACTAGTGGTTCCCACCGGGGAGCTGTTTTTT
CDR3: CAISESRLVVPTGELFF

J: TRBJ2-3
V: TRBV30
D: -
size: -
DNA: TGTGCCTGGAGTGTACATCAGCGGCTGAGCACAGATACGCAGTATTTT
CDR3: CAWSVHQRLSTDTQYF

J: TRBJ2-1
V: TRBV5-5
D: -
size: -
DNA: TGTGCCAGCAGCTTGCCCGGAAATGAGCAGTTCTTC
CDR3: CASSLPGNEQFF

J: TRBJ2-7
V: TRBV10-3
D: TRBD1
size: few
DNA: TGTGCCGCAGGAACAGGGGGCACCTACGAGCAGTACTTC
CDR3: CAAGTGGTYEQYF

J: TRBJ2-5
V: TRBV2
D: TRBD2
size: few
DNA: TGTGCCAGCAGTGGGACTAGCTGGGAGACCCAGTACTTC
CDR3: CASSGTSWETQYF

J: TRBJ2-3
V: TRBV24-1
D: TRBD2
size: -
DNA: TGTGCCACCAGTGGAGCGGGAGTGGTAGATACGCAGTATTTT
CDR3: CATSGAGVVDTQYF

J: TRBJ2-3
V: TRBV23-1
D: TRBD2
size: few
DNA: TGCGCCAGCAGTCAGCGGCTAGCGGGGGGAACAGATACGCAGTATTTT
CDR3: CASSQRLAGGTDTQYF

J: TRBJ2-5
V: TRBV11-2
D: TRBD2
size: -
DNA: TGTGCCAGCAGCTCCCGCTTGGGGTGGGCGGGAGCTGAGGAGACCCAGTACTTC
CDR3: CASSSRLGWAGAEETQYF

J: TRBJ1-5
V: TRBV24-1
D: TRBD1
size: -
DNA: TGTGCCACCAGTGCCACGGACAGGTTCAATCAGCCCCAGCATTTT
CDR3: CATSATDRFNQPQHF

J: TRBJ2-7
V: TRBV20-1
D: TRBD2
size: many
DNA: TGCAGTGCTAGCACTAGCGGGAGCTACGAGCAGTACTTC
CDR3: CSASTSGSYEQYF

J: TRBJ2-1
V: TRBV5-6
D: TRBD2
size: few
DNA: TGTGCCAGCAGCTTGGGAGCGGGGGACCCCCTCTACAATGAGCAGTTCTTC
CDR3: CASSLGAGDPLYNEQFF

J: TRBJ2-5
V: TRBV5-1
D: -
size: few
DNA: TGCGCCAGCAGCTTTAGGCCCGGAGAAGTTCAAGAGACCCAGTACTTC
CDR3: CASSFRPGEVQETQYF

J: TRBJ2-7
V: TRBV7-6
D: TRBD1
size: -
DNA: TGTGCCAGCAGCAACAGGGGGTCCTACGAGCAGTACTTC
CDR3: CASSNRGSYEQYF

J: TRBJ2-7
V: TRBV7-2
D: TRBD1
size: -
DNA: TGTGCCAGCAGCTTTCTACGGGACAGTTCATACGAGCAGTACTTC
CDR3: CASSFLRDSSYEQYF

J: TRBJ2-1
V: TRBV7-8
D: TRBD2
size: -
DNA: TGTGCCAGCAGCTTAGAAAGGACTAGCCGGGGCAATGAGCAGTTCTTC
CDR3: CASSLERTSRGNEQFF

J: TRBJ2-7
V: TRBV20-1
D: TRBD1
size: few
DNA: TGCAGTGCTAGGGAGGACAGGGGGACCTACGAGCAGTACTTC
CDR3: CSAREDRGTYEQYF

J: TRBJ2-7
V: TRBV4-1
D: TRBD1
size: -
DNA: TGCGCCAGCAGCCCGATTAAGGGACAGGACTCCTACGAGCAGTACTTC
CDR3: CASSPIKGQDSYEQYF

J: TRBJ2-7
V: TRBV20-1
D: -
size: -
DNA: TGCAGTGCCCTAGGACTGGCGGGTCGGTTCTACGAGCAGTACTTC
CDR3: CSALGLAGRFYEQYF

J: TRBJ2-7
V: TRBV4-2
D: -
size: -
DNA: TGTGCCAGCAGCCAAGATCCAGGGACCGAGCAGTACTTC
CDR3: CASSQDPGTEQYF

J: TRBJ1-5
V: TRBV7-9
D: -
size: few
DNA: TGTGCCAGCAGCTACGCACTCGGGTCCAATCAGCCCCAGCATTTT
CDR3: CASSYALGSNQPQHF

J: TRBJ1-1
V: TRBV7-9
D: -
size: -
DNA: TGTGCCAGCAGCTTAGGGAGAACTGAAGCTTTCTTT
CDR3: CASSLGRTEAFF

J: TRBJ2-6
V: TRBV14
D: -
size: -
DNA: TGTGCCAGCAGCCGGGATTCGGCTATCATTAACTCTGGGGCCAACGTCCTGACTTTC
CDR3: CASSRDSAIINSGANVLTF

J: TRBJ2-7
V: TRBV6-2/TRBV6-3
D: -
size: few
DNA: TGTGCCAGCAGTTTCCCGGGGGAGCAGTACTTC
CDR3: CASSFPGEQYF

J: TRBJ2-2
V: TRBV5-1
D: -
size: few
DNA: TGCGCCAGCTTGTCGAACACCGGGGAGCTGTTTTTT
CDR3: CASLSNTGELFF

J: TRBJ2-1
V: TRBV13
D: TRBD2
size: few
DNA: TGTGCCAGCAGTGAACTAGCGGTTCCCTACAATGAGCAGTTCTTC
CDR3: CASSELAVPYNEQFF

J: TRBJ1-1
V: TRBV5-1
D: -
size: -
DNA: TGCGCCAGCAGCCCCGGACACCGGTCGTCCACTGAAGCTTTCTTT
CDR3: CASSPGHRSSTEAFF

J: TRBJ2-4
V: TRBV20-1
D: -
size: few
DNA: TGCAGTGCCGAGAGGAGGCAGGGTGGAGCCAAAAACATTCAGTACTTC
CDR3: CSAERRQGGAKNIQYF

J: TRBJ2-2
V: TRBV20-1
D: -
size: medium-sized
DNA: TGCAGTGCTAGAGATGGCAGGGAGAACGGGGAGCTGTTTTTT
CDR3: CSARDGRENGELFF

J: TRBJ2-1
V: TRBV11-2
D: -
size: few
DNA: TGTGCCAGCAGCTTTTCAGGGATGGAGCAGTTCTTC
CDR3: CASSFSGMEQFF

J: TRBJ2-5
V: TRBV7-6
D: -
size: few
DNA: TGTGCCAGCAGCTTGGCGGGGCCACCCCCAGAGACCCAGTACTTC
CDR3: CASSLAGPPPETQYF

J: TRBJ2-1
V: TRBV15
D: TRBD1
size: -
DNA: TGTGCCACCAGCAGAAGACTTAGGGAAATGAGACAGGGGGCAAGGAATGAGCAGTTCTTC
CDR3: CATSRRLREMRQGARNEQFF

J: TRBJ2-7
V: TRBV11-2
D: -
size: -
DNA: TGTGCCAGCAGCTTCTCAACTGACGAGCAGTACTTC
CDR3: CASSFSTDEQYF

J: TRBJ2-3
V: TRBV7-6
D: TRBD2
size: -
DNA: TGTGCCAGCAATGACGGGGGGGAGCTAGGGGATACGCAGTATTTT
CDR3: CASNDGGELGDTQYF

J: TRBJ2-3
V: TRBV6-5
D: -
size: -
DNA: TGTGCCAGCAGTTACGTTAATACGCAGTATTTT
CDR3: CASSYVNTQYF

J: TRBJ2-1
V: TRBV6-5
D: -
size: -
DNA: TGTGCCAGCAGTAAGCGAGGGCGCGGCAATGAGCAGTTCTTC
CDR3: CASSKRGRGNEQFF

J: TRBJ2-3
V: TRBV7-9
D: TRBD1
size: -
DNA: TGTGCCAGCAGCTCCGCCCCCGGGACAGGGAGAGGCACAGATACGCAGTATTTT
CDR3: CASSSAPGTGRGTDTQYF

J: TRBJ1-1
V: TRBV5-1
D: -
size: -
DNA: TGCGCCAGCAGCTTGGCCGGGGGGTTGGTCGCTTTCTTT
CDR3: CASSLAGGLVAFF

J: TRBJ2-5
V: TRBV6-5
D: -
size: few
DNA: TGTGCCAGCAGTTACTTTGTAGGGAGCCAAGAGACCCAGTACTTC
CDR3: CASSYFVGSQETQYF

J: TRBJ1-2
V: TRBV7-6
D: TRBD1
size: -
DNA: TGTGCCAGCAGCAAAAACAGGGGGTCTAACTATGGCTACACCTTC
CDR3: CASSKNRGSNYGYTF

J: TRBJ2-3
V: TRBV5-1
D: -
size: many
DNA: TGCGCCAGCAGCTTGTATCCCAGCGGTAGCGGACTCACAGATACGCAGTATTTT
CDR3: CASSLYPSGSGLTDTQYF

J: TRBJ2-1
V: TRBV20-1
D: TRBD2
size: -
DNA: TGCAGTGCTAGAGAGACTAGCGGGAGCCAACTGTACAATGAGCAGTTCTTC
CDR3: CSARETSGSQLYNEQFF

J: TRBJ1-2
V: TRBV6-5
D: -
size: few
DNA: TGTGCCAGCAGTTCCCGAGATCCCTCTAGTCGCTACACCTTC
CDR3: CASSSRDPSSRYTF

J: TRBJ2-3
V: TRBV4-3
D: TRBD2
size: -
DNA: TGCGCCAGCACTAGCGGGAGGTATTCCACAGATACGCAGTATTTT
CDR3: CASTSGRYSTDTQYF

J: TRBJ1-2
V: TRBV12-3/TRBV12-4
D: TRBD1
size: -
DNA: TGTGCCAGCAGTTTAGACAGCGCCGTCGGGACAGGCCCTTTGGGCTACACCTTC
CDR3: CASSLDSAVGTGPLGYTF

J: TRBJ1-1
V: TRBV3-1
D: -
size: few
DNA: TGTGCCAGCAGCCAAGTTGGGACCATTGAAGCTTTCTTT
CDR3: CASSQVGTIEAFF

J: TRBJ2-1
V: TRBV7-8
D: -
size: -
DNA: TGTGCCAGCAGCTTATACGCGGGGGCCCTGTATGAGCAGTTCTTC
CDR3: CASSLYAGALYEQFF

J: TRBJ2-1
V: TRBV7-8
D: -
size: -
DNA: TGTGCCAGGTACAGGGAAGAAGAGCAGTTCTTC
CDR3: CARYREEEQFF

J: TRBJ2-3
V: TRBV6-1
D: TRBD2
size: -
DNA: TGTGCCAGCAATAGCGGGGGGGCCGGGGCAGATACGCAGTATTTT
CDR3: CASNSGGAGADTQYF

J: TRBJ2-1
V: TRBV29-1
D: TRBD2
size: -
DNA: TGCAGCGTCGATCTAGCGGGCCAGGGAAATGAGCAGTTCTTC
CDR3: CSVDLAGQGNEQFF

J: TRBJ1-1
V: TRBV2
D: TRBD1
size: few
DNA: TGTGCCAGGGGGACAGCAACTGTGAACACTGAAGCTTTCTTT
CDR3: CARGTATVNTEAFF